Below, 15 T cell receptor beta chains from the same sample are listed, as sequenced in a study of blood T cell repertoires in COVID-19. Sequenced by immunoSEQ multiplex PCR; TCRdb stores in-frame clones only, minus some. Altogether roughly 500,000 clones are present, around nine tenths being singletons, with the ten largest covering just over 8%. The sequencing input was PBMCs or T cells enriched from blood (not recorded which). These receptors were collected from a woman in her sixties who had recovered from COVID-19.

The rearrangement links TRBV19 to TRBJ1-5, with a tentative D call TRBD1 (6 bases). Germline CDR1 and CDR2: LNHDA and SQIVND (reference sequence). Trimming pared 3 bases from V and 0 bases from J, leaving 12 bases between. The CDR3 runs to 16 residues. The chain's CDR3 is CASSIIWDISNQPQHF. In nucleotides, the CDR3 is TGTGCCAGTAGTATTATCTGGGACATTAGCAATCAGCCCCAGCATTTT. The full variable domain, with the rest looked up from reference TRBV19 and TRBJ1-5, is DGGITQSPKYLFRKEGQNVTLSCEQNLNHDAMYWYRQDPGQGLRLIYYSQIVNDFQKGDIAEGYSVSREKKESFPLTVTSAQKNPTAFYLCASSIIWDISNQPQHFGDGTRLSIL.

The chain carries TRBV7-7 and TRBJ2-5; 9 bases map to TRBD1. This CDR3 contains 15 residues. The J segment lost 5 bases and the V segment lost 5 bases, leaving 9 bases of the junction unmatched. In germline, CDR1 is SSHAT, CDR2 FNYEAQ (reference sequence). In DNA form, the CDR3 reads TGTGCCAGCAGCCCAGACAGGGGGATGTATGAGACCCAGTACTTC. Its translation is CASSPDRGMYETQYF.

This clone was picked up one time. Other nucleotide sequences in the sample specify the same CDR3. V and J are TRBV24-1 and TRBJ2-7; 9 nucleotides match TRBD1. CDR3 length equals 14 residues. From germline, CDR1 is KGHDR and CDR2 SFDVKD. V lost 3 bases to trimming and J lost 3 bases; unmatched junction nucleotides: 2. This CDR3 is CATSDPGQGYEQYF. CDR3 bases: TGTGCCACCAGTGATCCGGGACAGGGCTACGAGCAGTACTTC.

The chain employs TRBV10-2 and TRBJ1-6; D not resolved. Trimming took off 4 bases at V and 11 bases at J, with 15 bases between the two ends. Germline V lookup: CDR1 WSHSY, CDR2 SAAADI. The CDR3 length is 14 residues. The CDR3 region is CASSGGPGVTPLHF. As DNA, the CDR3 is TGCGCCAGCAGTGGAGGACCCGGGGTAACACCCCTCCACTTT.

The chain links TRBV3-1 (or the pseudogene TRBV3-2) to TRBJ2-1; D may be TRBD1 (6 bases). CDR3 length: 14 amino acids. Trimming took 5 bases from V and 4 from J, leaving 12 bases between them. CDR1 is LGHDT and CDR2 is YNNKEL in the germline V gene (reference sequence). As DNA, the CDR3 is TGTGCCAGCAGCGTTTACAGGGAGTACAATGAGCAGTTCTTC. Residues: CASSVYREYNEQFF.

The rearrangement uses TRBV5-6 and TRBJ2-5; TRBD1 might be the D (6 bases). The germline V and J ends were trimmed by 3 bases and 7 bases, with 22 bases remaining between them. The CDR3 has 16 residues. From germline, CDR1 is SGHDT and CDR2 YYEEEE. The CDR3 loop reads CASSSVGDTGTGTQYF. As DNA, the CDR3 is TGTGCCAGCAGCTCGGTGGGCGACACAGGGACGGGGACCCAGTACTTC.

The chain links TRBV29-1 to TRBJ1-2; a possible D gene is TRBD1 (6 bases). The CDR3 totals 13 residues. V dropped 3 bases and J dropped 2 bases, with 10 bases sitting between them. Germline V gene sequence: CDR1 SQVTM, CDR2 ANQGSEA. The CDR3 spells CSVDRGLNYGYTF. The DNA of the CDR3 is TGCAGCGTTGACAGGGGCCTAAACTATGGCTACACCTTC.

V is TRBV3-1 (or the pseudogene TRBV3-2) and J is TRBJ2-7; D ambiguous. Deletions cut 0 bases from V and 7 bases from J, with 16 bases between. The CDR3 is made up of 15 amino acids. Germline lookup yields CDR1 LGHDT and CDR2 YNNKEL (reference sequence). In DNA form, the CDR3 reads TGTGCCAGCAGCCAAGATAGCAGCGTTTGGCGGGAGCAGTACTTC. Encoded protein: CASSQDSSVWREQYF.

The rearrangement joins TRBV9 to TRBJ1-1, with a weak D call TRBD1 (5 bases). Trimming removed 4 bases from V and 2 bases from J, with 15 bases in between. This CDR3 contains 15 residues. From germline, CDR1 is SGDLS and CDR2 YYNGEE. Here the CDR3 DNA reads TGTGCCAGCAGCCCCCGCCTCGACAGAAACACTGAAGCTTTCTTT. It is translated as CASSPRLDRNTEAFF.

CDR3 sequence reads: CASSPQGLGEAFF. The CDR3, as DNA: TGCGCCAGCAGCCCACAGGGTTTAGGTGAAGCTTTCTTT. The chain recombines TRBV5-1 with TRBJ1-1; D may be TRBD1 (6 bases). The CDR3 runs to 13 residues. CDR1 and CDR2 from the germline V gene are SGHRS and YFSETQ. The ends were cut back, 4 bases at V and 7 bases at J, with 14 bases in the middle. Full variable domain (outside the CDR3, taken from reference TRBV5-1 and TRBJ1-1): KAGVTQTPRYLIKTRGQQVTLSCSPISGHRSVSWYQQTPGQGLQFLFEYFSETQRNKGNFPGRFSGRQFSNSRSEMNVSTLELGDSALYLCASSPQGLGEAFFGQGTRLTVV.

This clone was seen a handful of times. This specimen includes other DNA sequences encoding the same CDR3. The chain joins TRBV12-3 or TRBV12-4 to TRBJ1-5; D is ambiguous. The V end was cut by 2 bases, the J end by 2 bases, with 4 bases between. This CDR3 has 13 residues. CDR3 nucleotides: TGTGCCAGCAGTTTAAGCGGCAATCAGCCCCAGCATTTT. It codes for CASSLSGNQPQHF.

This clone has a single count. CDR3 protein: CASGAPMTSDTDTQYF. In nucleotides, the CDR3 is TGTGCTAGTGGCGCTCCGATGACTAGCGACACAGATACGCAGTATTTT. V usage is TRBV12-5 and J usage is TRBJ2-3; 8 bases are shared with TRBD2. From germline, CDR1 is LGHNT and CDR2 FRNRAP. The CDR3 spans 16 residues. Trimming took 6 bases from V and 2 from J; bases not matched to a gene: 10.

This chain uses TRBV19 with TRBJ1-2; D gene unclear. Germline-derived CDR1 and CDR2 are LNHDA and SQIVND (reference sequence). V was clipped by 7 bases and J by 6 bases, with 15 bases between them. This CDR3 comprises 13 residues. CDR3 sequence: CASIPPGLHGYTF. Here the CDR3 DNA reads TGTGCCAGTATCCCCCCGGGGTTACATGGCTACACCTTC.

This chain links TRBV14 with TRBJ2-3; weak D call: TRBD1 (5 bases). CDR1 and CDR2 (germline): SGHDN, FVKESK. The CDR3 extends over 14 amino acids. Trimming left V 3 bases short and J 4 bases short, with 11 bases between. CDR3 amino acids: CASSQRQSADTQYF. The CDR3 coding sequence is TGTGCCAGCAGCCAGAGACAGTCCGCAGATACGCAGTATTTT.

The chain combines TRBV7-8 with TRBJ1-2; no definite D call. V lost 0 bases to trimming and J lost 4 bases, with 9 bases between them. This CDR3 is 14 amino acids long. CDR1 SGHVS and CDR2 FQNEAQ come from the germline V gene. CDR3 nucleotides: TGTGCCAGCAGCTTAGCGGAGCAATTCTATGGCTACACCTTC. Its protein is CASSLAEQFYGYTF. The whole variable domain, filled in from reference TRBV7-8 and TRBJ1-2, reads GAGVSQSPRYKVAKRGQDVALRCDPISGHVSLFWYQQALGQGPEFLTYFQNEAQLDKSGLPSDRFFAERPEGSVSTLKIQRTQQEDSAVYLCASSLAEQFYGYTFGSGTRLTVV.